The next 10 T cell receptor beta chains were all read from a single sample in a study of cytomegalovirus exposure and HLA in healthy donors. 60 Vbeta and 13 Jbeta primers were used in PCR. Repertoires were generated with immunoSEQ multiplex PCR, while TCRdb's copy carries only in-frame clones and drops some. The sample yields over 80,000 clones, over 60% seen once. The sample consisted of PBMCs. These receptors came from a man aged 40-49 years in good health and CMV-seronegative.

The rearrangement uses TRBV5-4 and TRBJ2-6, with 8 bases aligning to TRBD1. The CDR3 has 17 residues. V trimming: 3 bases; J trimming: 2 bases; junction bases outside the gene matches: 7. The V gene's germline CDR1 is SGHNT and CDR2 YYREEE (reference sequence). The CDR3 loop is CASSSTKQGAGANVLTF. For the CDR3, the DNA is TGTGCCAGCAGCTCAACCAAACAGGGGGCTGGGGCCAACGTCCTGACTTTC. Full variable domain (missing parts from reference TRBV5-4 and TRBJ2-6): ETGVTQSPTHLIKTRGQQVTLRCSSQSGHNTVSWYQQALGQGPQFIFQYYREEENGRGNFPPRFSGLQFPNYSSELNVNALELDDSALYLCASSSTKQGAGANVLTFGAGSRLTVL.

In this sample, this clone turned up a few times. The J gene is TRBJ1-4, the V gene TRBV7-3, with unresolved D. The CDR3 is 13 amino acids. V lost 5 bases and J 7 bases, leaving 11 bases between the germline ends. Germline loops: CDR1 SGHTA, CDR2 FQGTGA. CDR3 loop: CASSEYVGEKLFF. DNA of the CDR3: TGTGCCAGCAGCGAGTATGTCGGTGAAAAACTGTTTTTT.

This sequence joins TRBV4-1 and TRBJ2-5; D gene ambiguous. The J call may be wrong; the DNA end is better matched by TRBJ2-7. CDR3 length equals 16 residues. Per germline, CDR1 MGHRA and CDR2 YSYEKL. In DNA, the CDR3 is TGCGCCAGCAGCCACCGACGAGTTGAGGCCGACTACGAGCAGTACTTC. Its protein is CASSHRRVEADYEQYF.

A few counts support this clone. V is TRBV9 and J is TRBJ2-5; D is perhaps TRBD2 (7 bases). Germline V gives CDR1 SGDLS, CDR2 YYNGEE. Trimming removed 4 bases from V and 3 bases from J, with 16 bases in between. The CDR3 consists of 15 residues. The CDR3 loop reads CASSSHGGREETQYF. CDR3 sequence (DNA): TGTGCCAGCAGCTCGCACGGGGGGCGAGAAGAGACCCAGTACTTC.

A few counts support this clone. This chain connects TRBV5-1 to TRBJ2-1; 8 nucleotides match TRBD2. J was trimmed by 4 bases and V by 1 base; bases with no gene match: 7. The CDR3 runs 16 residues. Germline V CDR1 and CDR2: SGHRS, YFSETQ. For the CDR3, the DNA is TGCGCCAGCAGCTTGTCCGGGGGGGCCTTTTACAATGAGCAGTTCTTC. Amino acids: CASSLSGGAFYNEQFF.

This chain links TRBV19 with TRBJ2-6, with D perhaps TRBD1 (6 bases). Trimming removed 6 bases from V and 4 bases from J, with 13 bases in between. This CDR3 contains 15 residues. CDR1 is LNHDA, CDR2 SQIVND, per germline (reference sequence). CDR3 amino acids: CASRKDRSGANVLTF. The CDR3 bases are TGTGCCAGTAGGAAAGACAGGTCCGGGGCCAACGTCCTGACTTTC.

The rearrangement uses TRBV6-5 and TRBJ1-2; D gene ambiguous. The CDR3 has 16 residues. Germline CDR1 is MNHEY and CDR2 is SVGAGI. V was clipped by 0 bases and J by 1 base, with 12 bases between them. This chain's CDR3 is CASSYSVGEFNYGYTF. CDR3 coding DNA: TGTGCCAGCAGTTACTCTGTCGGGGAGTTTAACTATGGCTACACCTTC.

The chain links TRBV19 to TRBJ1-2, with 10 bases identical to TRBD1. Unmatched junction bases numbered 1, after V lost 6 bases and J lost 6 bases. Per germline, CDR1 LNHDA and CDR2 SQIVND (reference sequence). This CDR3 is built from 12 residues. The CDR3 is CASRGQGHGYTF. CDR3 nucleotides: TGTGCCAGTAGGGGACAGGGGCATGGCTACACCTTC.

CDR3 residues: CASSKGTAGYSNQPQHF. In DNA, the CDR3 is TGTGCCAGCAGCAAAGGGACGGCGGGGTATAGCAATCAGCCCCAGCATTTT. This chain uses TRBV9 with TRBJ1-5; possibly TRBD1 for D (5 bases). V lost 4 bases and J 0 bases, leaving 17 bases between the germline ends. There are 17 residues in the CDR3. CDR1 and CDR2 (germline): SGDLS, YYNGEE.

This chain links TRBV5-6 with TRBJ1-2; D might be TRBD1 (5 bases). The germline V gene encodes CDR1 SGHDT and CDR2 YYEEEE. CDR3 length: 12 amino acids. V was shortened by 4 bases and J by 5 bases, with 9 bases between the two germline ends. The CDR3 DNA sequence: TGTGCCAGCAGCCCCGGGACTTATGGCTACACCTTC. It specifies CASSPGTYGYTF.